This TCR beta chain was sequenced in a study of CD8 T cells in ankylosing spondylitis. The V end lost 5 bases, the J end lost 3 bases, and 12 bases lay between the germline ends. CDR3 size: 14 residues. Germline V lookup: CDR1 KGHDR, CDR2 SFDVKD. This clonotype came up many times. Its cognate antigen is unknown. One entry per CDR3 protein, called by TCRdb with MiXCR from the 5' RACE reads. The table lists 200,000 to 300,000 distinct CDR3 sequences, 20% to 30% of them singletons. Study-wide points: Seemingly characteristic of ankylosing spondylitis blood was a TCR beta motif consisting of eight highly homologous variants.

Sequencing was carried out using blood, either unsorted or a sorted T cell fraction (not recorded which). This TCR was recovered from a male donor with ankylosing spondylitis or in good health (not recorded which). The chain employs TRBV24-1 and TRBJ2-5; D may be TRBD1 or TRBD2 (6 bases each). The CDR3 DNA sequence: TGTGCCACCAGTGCTAGGGGGGCGAAAGAGACCCAGTACTTC. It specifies CATSARGAKETQYF.